The 14 T cell receptor beta chains in this list originate from one sample, sequenced in a study of control samples from healthy donors and cancer patients. Sequenced by immunoSEQ multiplex PCR; TCRdb stores in-frame clones only, minus some. The sample records about 180,000 clones, more than 85% being singletons. The material sequenced was blood. Receptor source: a woman aged 35 to 49 in good health.

The rearrangement links TRBV2 to TRBJ2-3; 9 positions match TRBD1. Looked up from germline, CDR1 is SNHLY and CDR2 is FYNNEI. The CDR3 is 15 residues long. V lost 10 bases to trimming and J lost 1 base; unmatched junction nucleotides: 9. In nucleotides, the CDR3 is TGTGCCATCCCGGGACAGGGCCAGGGCACAGATACGCAGTATTTT. It codes for CAIPGQGQGTDTQYF. Looking up the rest from reference TRBV2 and TRBJ2-3 gives the full variable domain: EPEVTQTPSHQVTQMGQEVILRCVPISNHLYFYWYRQILGQKVEFLVSFYNNEISEKSEIFDDQFSVERPDGSNFTLKIRSTKLEDSAMYFCAIPGQGQGTDTQYFGPGTRLTVL.

V and J are TRBV12-3 or TRBV12-4 and TRBJ1-1; D not certain. This CDR3 contains 13 residues. Trimming cost V 1 base and J 4 bases, with 7 bases left between them. CDR3 bases: TGTGCCAGCAGTTTAGGGGCTCGCACTGAAGCTTTCTTT. Encoded protein: CASSLGARTEAFF.

This clone occurred a few times. The V gene is TRBV19, the J gene TRBJ1-2; D remains ambiguous. Germline-derived CDR1 and CDR2 are LNHDA and SQIVND (reference sequence). This CDR3 spans 19 amino acids. Deletions cut 1 base from V and 1 base from J, with 22 bases between. CDR3 protein: CASSIGFGEIDNFNYGYTF. DNA for the CDR3: TGTGCCAGTAGTATAGGTTTCGGGGAAATTGATAACTTTAACTATGGCTACACCTTC.

This CDR3 reads CASQEHLNTEAFF. The CDR3 nucleotides are TGTGCCAGCCAAGAACACTTGAACACTGAAGCTTTCTTT. V is TRBV11-2 and J is TRBJ1-1, with D uncertain. Trimming shortened V by 8 bases and J by 0 bases, and 10 bases separated the two germline ends. This CDR3 is built from 13 residues. Germline V gives CDR1 SGHAT, CDR2 FQNNGV.

V usage is TRBV29-1 and J usage is TRBJ2-1; maybe TRBD2 (6 bases). CDR3 size: 15 residues. Germline CDR1 is SQVTM and CDR2 is ANQGSEA. Trimming left V 5 bases short and J 6 bases short, with 20 bases between. The CDR3 reads CSVLGGASIGNEQFF. The CDR3, as DNA: TGCAGCGTTTTGGGCGGGGCTAGCATCGGCAATGAGCAGTTCTTC.

The chain is built from TRBV27 and TRBJ1-1; no clear D. This CDR3 comprises 12 residues. Germline CDR1 is MNHEY and CDR2 is SMNVEV (reference sequence). The V gene lost 1 base and the J gene lost 8 bases, with 8 bases spanning the gap. The CDR3 region is CASSLFGREAFF. For the CDR3, the DNA is TGTGCCAGCAGTTTATTTGGCAGGGAAGCTTTCTTT.

The chain joins TRBV5-4 to TRBJ2-7; D gene unclear. The germline V gene encodes CDR1 SGHNT and CDR2 YYREEE (reference sequence). V was cut by 4 bases and J by 3 bases, with 17 bases left in between. CDR3 length: 15 residues. CDR3 nucleotide sequence: TGTGCCAGCAGCGATCAATCGAACCTCATCTACGAGCAGTACTTC. It encodes CASSDQSNLIYEQYF. The variable domain in full, completed from reference TRBV5-4 and TRBJ2-7, reads ETGVTQSPTHLIKTRGQQVTLRCSSQSGHNTVSWYQQALGQGPQFIFQYYREEENGRGNFPPRFSGLQFPNYSSELNVNALELDDSALYLCASSDQSNLIYEQYFGPGTRLTVT.

This sequence joins TRBV2 and TRBJ1-1; D gene unclear. The CDR3 spans 12 residues. Trimming pared 5 bases from V and 1 base from J, leaving 5 bases between. Germline V gene data show CDR1 as SNHLY and CDR2 as FYNNEI. CDR3 in DNA: TGTGCCAGCAGTCGGGAGAACACTGAAGCTTTCTTT. It specifies CASSRENTEAFF.

This chain connects TRBV4-1 to TRBJ2-2, with no clear D. V was shortened by 2 bases and J by 1 base, with 8 bases between the two germline ends. CDR1 is MGHRA and CDR2 is YSYEKL in the germline V gene. This CDR3 spans 15 amino acids. The CDR3 DNA is TGCGCCAGCAGCCAACCTCACCTGAACACCGGGGAGCTGTTTTTT. Translating it yields CASSQPHLNTGELFF.

The chain employs TRBV5-1 and TRBJ2-1; 12 positions agree with TRBD2. Trimming cost V 0 bases and J 2 bases; bases outside gene matches: 0. Germline lookup yields CDR1 SGHRS and CDR2 YFSETQ. CDR3 length: 16 residues. For the CDR3, the DNA is TGCGCCAGCAGCTTGGCTAGCGGGGGGGCCTACAATGAGCAGTTCTTC. This gives the protein CASSLASGGAYNEQFF.

This chain links TRBV21-1 with TRBJ1-1. TRBV21-1 is labeled a pseudogene. This CDR3 contains 15 residues. The CDR3 DNA reads TGTGCCAGCAGCAAAGTCGAGGCCCTGAGCACTGAAGCTTTCTTT. It codes for CASSKVEALSTEAFF.

The chain is built from TRBV6-1 and TRBJ1-1, with unresolved D. V lost 1 base and J 5 bases, leaving 17 bases between the germline ends. Germline CDR1 is MNHNS and CDR2 is SASEGT. This CDR3 spans 16 amino acids. CDR3 sequence: CASSEVPPGVGTEAFF. CDR3 sequence (DNA): TGTGCCAGCAGTGAAGTGCCCCCCGGGGTTGGGACTGAAGCTTTCTTT.

A remark on this clone: Relative to the germline gene, one junction end is altered; a read error may explain this. The rearrangement uses TRBV5-1 and TRBJ2-3, with a weak D call TRBD2 (6 bases). The germline gives CDR1 SGHRS, CDR2 YFSETQ. The CDR3 loop spans 15 amino acids. CDR3 DNA sequence: TGCGCCGGCAGCGATCCGGGACTCATCACAGATACGCAGTATTTT. Translating gives CAGSDPGLITDTQYF.

The chain combines TRBV19 with TRBJ2-3; the match to TRBD2 covers 12 bases. V lost 3 bases, J lost 2 bases, and 3 bases stayed unmatched. Germline V lookup: CDR1 LNHDA, CDR2 SQIVND (reference sequence). CDR3 length: 16 amino acids. The CDR3 protein is CASSMTSGGDTDTQYF. As DNA, the CDR3 is TGTGCCAGTAGTATGACTAGCGGGGGAGACACAGATACGCAGTATTTT.